The 15 T cell receptor beta chains given below trace back to one sample, sequenced in a study of OX40 agonist ivuxolimab in advanced cancers. Using immunoSEQ multiplex PCR, the repertoire was profiled, and TCRdb retains in-frame clones only, with some absent. The data show about 40,000 clones, roughly 81% seen once. Sequenced here: CD4+ or CD8+ T cells sorted from blood, sampled in a trial of the OX40 agonist ivuxolimab. These receptors were taken from an adult with an advanced solid tumor such as melanoma, head and neck, liver or kidney cancer.

By sample share, this clone is large. The chain recombines TRBV6-6 with TRBJ2-7; the match to TRBD1 covers 9 bases. The CDR3 consists of 14 residues. Germline trimming cut 5 bases from V and 4 bases from J; bases unmatched to any gene: 6. The germline CDR1 and CDR2 sequences are MNHNY and SVGAGI (reference sequence). The CDR3, as DNA: TGTGCCAGCAGTATACAGGGGGCGGAATACGAGCAGTACTTC. Protein: CASSIQGAEYEQYF.

The chain recombines TRBV11-2 with TRBJ1-2; D remains unclear. This CDR3 region has 14 residues. Trimming removed 0 bases at V and 0 bases at J, with 5 bases between. Germline CDR1 SGHAT, CDR2 FQNNGV. The CDR3 DNA reads as TGTGCCAGCAGCTTAGAGCCCTCTAACTATGGCTACACCTTC. Its translation is CASSLEPSNYGYTF.

The V gene is TRBV30, the J gene TRBJ1-4; D is unresolved. CDR3 length: 16 residues. Germline CDR1 is GTSNPN and CDR2 is SVGIG (reference sequence). Deletions cut 2 bases from V and 8 bases from J, with 21 bases between. This chain's CDR3 is CAWSLPGGTLGEKLFF. CDR3 DNA sequence: TGTGCCTGGAGTCTCCCTGGAGGTACCTTGGGGGAAAAACTGTTTTTT.

This clone was detected only once. V usage is TRBV15 and J usage is TRBJ1-6; perhaps TRBD1 as D (6 bases). CDR1 LNHNV and CDR2 YYDKDF come from the germline V gene (reference sequence). Trimming cost V 5 bases and J 6 bases, with 14 bases left between them. This CDR3 spans 15 amino acids. The CDR3 DNA follows: TGTGCCACCAGCCCCGGGGGGGGCCCTAATTCACCCCTCCACTTT. Translated, it gives CATSPGGGPNSPLHF.

The rearrangement links TRBV19 to TRBJ1-3; possible D gene TRBD1, 5 bases. CDR1 LNHDA and CDR2 SQIVND come from the germline V gene (reference sequence). V was trimmed by 5 bases and J by 1 base, leaving 15 bases between them. This CDR3 comprises 16 residues. In DNA, the CDR3 is TGTGCCAGTAGTGGGGGACTGAGAGTTTCTGGAAACACCATATATTTT. The encoded protein is CASSGGLRVSGNTIYF.

The rearrangement links TRBV30 to TRBJ1-2, with TRBD1 as a possible D gene (5 bases). Per germline, CDR1 GTSNPN and CDR2 SVGIG (reference sequence). This CDR3 is 16 amino acids long. V lost 0 bases and J 3 bases, leaving 17 bases between the germline ends. The CDR3 spells CAWSVTGEMAYYGYTF. The CDR3, as DNA: TGTGCCTGGAGTGTAACGGGGGAGATGGCTTACTATGGCTACACCTTC.

This clone was seen once. The gene calls are TRBV9 and TRBJ1-1; tentative D call: TRBD1 (6 bases). Trimming removed 0 bases from V and 1 base from J, with 13 bases in between. Germline loops: CDR1 SGDLS, CDR2 YYNGEE. The CDR3 extends over 16 amino acids. CDR3 sequence: CASSVGGTRSNTEAFF. CDR3 sequence (DNA): TGTGCCAGCAGCGTAGGGGGGACACGTTCGAACACTGAAGCTTTCTTT.

V gene TRBV6-5 combines with J gene TRBJ1-6, with 8 bases fitting TRBD1. Trimming took 6 bases from V and 10 from J; bases not matched to a gene: 8. Germline V gene sequence: CDR1 MNHEY, CDR2 SVGAGI. CDR3 length equals 14 residues. CDR3 in amino acids: CASRPDRGRSPLHF. DNA of the CDR3: TGTGCCAGCAGACCTGACAGGGGTCGCTCACCCCTCCACTTT.

This chain uses TRBV7-3 with TRBJ1-5, with no clear D. The CDR3 runs 13 residues. V lost 5 bases and J lost 4, with 9 bases in between. Per germline, CDR1 SGHTA and CDR2 FQGTGA. CDR3 DNA: TGTGCCAGCAGCAAAGACGTTAATCAGCCCCAGCATTTT. Protein sequence: CASSKDVNQPQHF.

V gene TRBV19 combines with J gene TRBJ2-3, with 7 bases identical to TRBD1. In germline, CDR1 is LNHDA, CDR2 SQIVND (reference sequence). The CDR3 covers 16 residues. V shed 4 bases, J shed 4 bases, and the junction held 11 bases outside the gene matches. CDR3 residues: CASSTHRGFVADTQYF. The CDR3 DNA follows: TGTGCCAGTAGTACCCACAGGGGTTTTGTTGCAGATACGCAGTATTTT.

The DNA of the CDR3 is TGTGCCAGCAGTTACTTCGGGACTGCAACGGAGACCCAGTACTTC. Translated: CASSYFGTATETQYF. The chain uses TRBV6-6 and TRBJ2-5, with a tentative D call TRBD2 (6 bases). There are 15 residues in the CDR3. Germline lookup yields CDR1 MNHNY and CDR2 SVGAGI (reference sequence). Trimming stripped 1 base from V and 5 bases from J, with 14 bases between.

The rearrangement uses TRBV27 and TRBJ1-2; 7 bases fit TRBD1. After removal of 3 bases from V and 6 bases from J, the junction contained 10 bases not matched to a gene. This CDR3 is 15 amino acids long. CDR1 and CDR2 from the germline V gene are MNHEY and SMNVEV (reference sequence). CDR3: CASSLGGTDNNGYTF. The CDR3 bases are TGTGCCAGCAGTTTGGGGGGGACAGACAACAATGGCTACACCTTC.

The gene calls are TRBV27 and TRBJ2-5; D possibly corresponds to TRBD2 (6 bases). Germline V lookup: CDR1 MNHEY, CDR2 SMNVEV (reference sequence). The CDR3 runs 14 residues. Trimming left V 3 bases short and J 2 bases short, with 10 bases between. The CDR3 DNA sequence: TGTGCCAGCAGTTTCGGGGGTCGGCAAGAGACCCAGTACTTC. Translated: CASSFGGRQETQYF.

V usage is TRBV9 and J usage is TRBJ2-2, with D hard to call. The V gene's germline CDR1 is SGDLS and CDR2 YYNGEE. CDR3 length: 16 residues. Trimming took 2 bases from V and 0 from J, leaving 11 bases between them. The CDR3 protein is CASSVAGYANTGELFF. In DNA form, the CDR3 reads TGTGCCAGCAGCGTTGCCGGTTACGCGAACACCGGGGAGCTGTTTTTT.

The chain links TRBV30 to TRBJ2-7; D may be TRBD2 (7 bases). V lost 2 bases to trimming and J lost 3 bases, with 14 bases between them. The germline V gene has CDR1 GTSNPN and CDR2 SVGIG (reference sequence). The CDR3 is made up of 14 amino acids. CDR3: CAWSYGGGGYEQYF. The CDR3 nucleotides are TGTGCCTGGAGTTACGGCGGGGGCGGCTACGAGCAGTACTTC.